This TCR beta chain emerged from a study of Graves' ophthalmopathy and Graves' hyperthyroidism. Findings and limits, study-wide: Detected in blood as well were most expanded thyroid clonotypes with frequency above 0.001.

RNA transcripts served as template for amplifying TCR beta CDR3 sequences. First-round RT-PCR employed HTBI primers, with a second-round multiplex PCR after it. TCRdb called the multiplex PCR reads again in MiXCR, with one record for every CDR3 protein. The sample gives some 1.1 million distinct CDR3 sequences, about 36% of which show up once; around 10% is in the top ten. This clonotype came up once. Its antigen is undetermined. Germline-derived CDR1 and CDR2 are SGHVS and FQNEAQ. V shed 5 bases, J shed 0 bases, and the junction held 13 bases outside the gene matches. The CDR3 spans 18 residues. Hyperthyroidism patients were newly diagnosed, ill under 2 months, and aged 18 to 65 years. Diagnosis was based on clinical symptoms, serum thyroxine, TRAb, thyroid ultrasound and orbital computed tomography.

Sample: peripheral blood or thyroid tissue (not recorded which). This sequence was found in an adult man with Graves' hyperthyroidism. The rearrangement joins TRBV7-8 to TRBJ2-7; 10 nucleotides match TRBD1. The CDR3 reads CASSAQTGTGANSYEQYF. The CDR3 coding sequence is TGTGCCAGCAGCGCCCAAACCGGGACAGGGGCGAACTCCTACGAGCAGTACTTC.